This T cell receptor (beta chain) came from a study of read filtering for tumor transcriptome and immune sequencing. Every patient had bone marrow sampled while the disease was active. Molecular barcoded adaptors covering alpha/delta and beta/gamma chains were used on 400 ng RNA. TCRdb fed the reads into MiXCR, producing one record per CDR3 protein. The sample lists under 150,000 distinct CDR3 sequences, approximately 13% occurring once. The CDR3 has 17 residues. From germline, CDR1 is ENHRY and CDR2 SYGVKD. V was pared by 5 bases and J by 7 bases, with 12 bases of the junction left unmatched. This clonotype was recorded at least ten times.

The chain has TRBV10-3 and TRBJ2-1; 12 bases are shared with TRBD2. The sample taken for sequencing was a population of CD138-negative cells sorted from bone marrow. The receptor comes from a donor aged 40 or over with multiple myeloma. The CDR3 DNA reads TGTGCCATCAGTTCAAGGGTGACTAGCGGGAGTGAGAATGAGCAGTTCTTC. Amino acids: CAISSRVTSGSENEQFF.